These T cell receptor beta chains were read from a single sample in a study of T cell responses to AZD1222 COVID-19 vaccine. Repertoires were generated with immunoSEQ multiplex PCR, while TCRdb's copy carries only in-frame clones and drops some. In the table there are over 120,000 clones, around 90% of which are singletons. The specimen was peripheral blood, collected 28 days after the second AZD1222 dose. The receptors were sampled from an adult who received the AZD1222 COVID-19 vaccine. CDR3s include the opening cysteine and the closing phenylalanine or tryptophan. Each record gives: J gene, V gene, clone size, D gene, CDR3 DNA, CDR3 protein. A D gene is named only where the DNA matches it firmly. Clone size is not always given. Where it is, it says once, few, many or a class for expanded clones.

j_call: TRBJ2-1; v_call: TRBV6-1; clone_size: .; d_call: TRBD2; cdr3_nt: TGTGCCAGCAGTGAAGCCCCGCCGACTAGCGCTTATTACAATGAGCAGTTCTTC; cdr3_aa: CASSEAPPTSAYYNEQFF
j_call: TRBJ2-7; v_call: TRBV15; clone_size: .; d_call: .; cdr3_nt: TGTGCCACCAGCAGAGATCAGATCGGCGAAGGGAGCTACGAGCAGTACTTC; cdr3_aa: CATSRDQIGEGSYEQYF
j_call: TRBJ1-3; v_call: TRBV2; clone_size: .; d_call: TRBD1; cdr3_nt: TGTGCCAGCAGGGCGCCCCGGGACAGGGAAGCCACCATATATTTT; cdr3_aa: CASRAPRDREATIYF
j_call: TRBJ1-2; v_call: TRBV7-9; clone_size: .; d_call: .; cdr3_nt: TGTGCCAGCAGCTCATGGGACGCCTATGGCTACACCTTC; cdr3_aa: CASSSWDAYGYTF
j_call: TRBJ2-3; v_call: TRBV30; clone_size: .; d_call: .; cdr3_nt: TGTGCTCACCGTGGACAGAGCACAGATACGCAGTATTTT; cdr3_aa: CAHRGQSTDTQYF
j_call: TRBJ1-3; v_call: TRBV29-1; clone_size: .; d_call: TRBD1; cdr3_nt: TGCAGCGTTTGGGACAGGGCGGACACCATATATTTT; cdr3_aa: CSVWDRADTIYF
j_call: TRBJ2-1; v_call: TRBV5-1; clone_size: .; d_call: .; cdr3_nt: TGCGCCAGCAGGTACGGGGGGCTAGACAATGAGCAGTTCTTC; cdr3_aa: CASRYGGLDNEQFF
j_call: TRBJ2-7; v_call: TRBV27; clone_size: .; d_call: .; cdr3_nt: TGTGCCAGCAGAAATTTAGCACCTACCTCCTACGAGCAGTACTTC; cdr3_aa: CASRNLAPTSYEQYF
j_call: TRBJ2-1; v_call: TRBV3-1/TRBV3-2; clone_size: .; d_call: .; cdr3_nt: TGTGCCAGCGCACCCGGAGGGTACTCCTACAATGAGCAGTTCTTC; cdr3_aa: CASAPGGYSYNEQFF
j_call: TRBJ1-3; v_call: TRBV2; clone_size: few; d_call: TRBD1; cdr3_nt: TGTGCCAGCAGATGGGACAGGGAAAACACCATATATTTT; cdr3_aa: CASRWDRENTIYF
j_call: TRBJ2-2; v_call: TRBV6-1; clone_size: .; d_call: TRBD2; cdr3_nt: TGTGCCAGCAGTGAGGGACTAGTAGTCACCGGGGAGCTGTTTTTT; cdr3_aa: CASSEGLVVTGELFF
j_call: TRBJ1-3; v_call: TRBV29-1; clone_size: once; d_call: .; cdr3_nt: TGCAGCGTTGCAGAAGCTGGAAACACCATATATTTT; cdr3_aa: CSVAEAGNTIYF
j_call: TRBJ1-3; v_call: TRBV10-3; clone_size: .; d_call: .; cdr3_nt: TGTGCCATCAGGGGAGACCTTGCTGGAAACACCATATATTTT; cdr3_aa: CAIRGDLAGNTIYF
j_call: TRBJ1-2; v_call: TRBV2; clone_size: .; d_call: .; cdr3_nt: TGTGCCAGCAGTGTTAACCCGGGGAACTATGGCTACACCTTC; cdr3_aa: CASSVNPGNYGYTF
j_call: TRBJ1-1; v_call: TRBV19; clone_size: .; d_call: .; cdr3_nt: TGTGCCAGTACCACCCCAAGGGCCGCGGGGAGCACTGAAGCTTTCTTT; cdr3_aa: CASTTPRAAGSTEAFF
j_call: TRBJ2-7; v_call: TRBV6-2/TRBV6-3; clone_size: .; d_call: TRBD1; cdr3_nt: TGTGCCAGCAGTACATTTAGACAGGGAAACGAGCAGTACTTC; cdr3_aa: CASSTFRQGNEQYF
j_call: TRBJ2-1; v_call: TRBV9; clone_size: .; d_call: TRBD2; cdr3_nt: TGTGCCAGCAGCCAACTAGCGGGAGGGGCCTACAATGAGCAGTTCTTC; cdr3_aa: CASSQLAGGAYNEQFF
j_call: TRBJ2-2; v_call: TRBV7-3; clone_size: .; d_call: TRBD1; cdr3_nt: TGTGCCAGCAGCTCCGGACAGGGGACCGGGGAGCTGTTTTTT; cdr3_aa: CASSSGQGTGELFF
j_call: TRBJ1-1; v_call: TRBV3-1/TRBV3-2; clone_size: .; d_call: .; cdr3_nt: TGTGCCAGCAGCCAGGGAGGTGCGAACACTGAAGCTTTCTTT; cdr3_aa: CASSQGGANTEAFF
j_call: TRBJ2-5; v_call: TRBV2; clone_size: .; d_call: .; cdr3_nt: TGTGCCGCCCCCGGGACGACCGGAGAGACCCAGTACTTC; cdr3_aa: CAAPGTTGETQYF
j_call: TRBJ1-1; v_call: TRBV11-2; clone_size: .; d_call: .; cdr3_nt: TGTGCCAGCAGCCAAGTCGGGCGGGGAACTGAAGCTTTCTTT; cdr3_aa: CASSQVGRGTEAFF
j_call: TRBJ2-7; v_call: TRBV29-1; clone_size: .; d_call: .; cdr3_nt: TGCAGCGTGGTTGGTTGGGACACTGAGCAGTACTTC; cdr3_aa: CSVVGWDTEQYF
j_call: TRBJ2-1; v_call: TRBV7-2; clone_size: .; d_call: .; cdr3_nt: TGTGCCAGCAGACATGCTGCGTTGGCTAGTAGGGATGAGCAGTTCTTC; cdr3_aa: CASRHAALASRDEQFF
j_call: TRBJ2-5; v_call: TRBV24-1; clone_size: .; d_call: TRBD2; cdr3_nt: TGTGCCACCAGTGATTTCAGGGACGGGGGGAGGGGAACCCAGTACTTC; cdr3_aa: CATSDFRDGGRGTQYF
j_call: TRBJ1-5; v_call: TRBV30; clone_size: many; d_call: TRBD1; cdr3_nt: TGTGCCTGGAGTGTGTCAGGGGGGAATCAGCCCCAGCATTTT; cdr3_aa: CAWSVSGGNQPQHF
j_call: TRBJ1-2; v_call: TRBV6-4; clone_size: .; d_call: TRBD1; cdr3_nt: TGTGCCAGCAGGGCCGGGACAGGGGGTGGCTACACCTTC; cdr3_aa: CASRAGTGGGYTF
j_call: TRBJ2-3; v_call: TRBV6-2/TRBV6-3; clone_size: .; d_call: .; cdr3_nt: TGTGCCAGCAGTTACTCTGTCAAGAGCGCCGCTAGCACAGATACGCAGTATTTT; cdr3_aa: CASSYSVKSAASTDTQYF
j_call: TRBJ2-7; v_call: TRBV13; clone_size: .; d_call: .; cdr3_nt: TGTGCCAGCAGCCCAAGCTCCTACGAGCAGTACTTC; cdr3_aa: CASSPSSYEQYF
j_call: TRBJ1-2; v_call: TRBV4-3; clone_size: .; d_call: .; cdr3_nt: TGCGCCAGCAGCCAAGAATGGCGGGGGATTAGGTATGGCTACACCTTC; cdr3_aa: CASSQEWRGIRYGYTF
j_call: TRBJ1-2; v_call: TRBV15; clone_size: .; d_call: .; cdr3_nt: TGTGCCACCAGCAGAGGGACGGTTGACTCTAACTATGGCTACACCTTC; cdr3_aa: CATSRGTVDSNYGYTF
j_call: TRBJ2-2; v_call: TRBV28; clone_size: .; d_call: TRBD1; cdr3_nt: TGTGCCAGCAGTTCTGCCGGACAGGGGCCCGGGGAGCTGTTTTTT; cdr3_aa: CASSSAGQGPGELFF
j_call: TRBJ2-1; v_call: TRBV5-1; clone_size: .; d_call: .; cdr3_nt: TGCGCCAGCAGCTTGGGCTTGGAGGGCCATGAGCAGTTCTTC; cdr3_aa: CASSLGLEGHEQFF
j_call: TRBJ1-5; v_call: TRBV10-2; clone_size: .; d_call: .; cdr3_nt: TGCGCATCAATCTCCAAGACGGACCTATATAGCAATCAGCCCCAGCATTTT; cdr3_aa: CASISKTDLYSNQPQHF
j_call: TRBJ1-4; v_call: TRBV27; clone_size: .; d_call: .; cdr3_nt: TGTGCCAGCAGTTTAGGAGGAAAACTGTTTTTT; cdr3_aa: CASSLGGKLFF
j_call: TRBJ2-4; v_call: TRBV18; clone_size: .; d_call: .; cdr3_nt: TGTGCCAGCTCGTCACAGGGAGGGGTAGCCAAAAACATTCAGTACTTC; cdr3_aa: CASSSQGGVAKNIQYF
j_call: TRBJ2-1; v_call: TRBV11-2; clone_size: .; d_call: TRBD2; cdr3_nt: TGTGCCAGCAGCTTAGAGGCTAGCGGGGGTCACAATGAGCAGTTCTTC; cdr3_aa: CASSLEASGGHNEQFF
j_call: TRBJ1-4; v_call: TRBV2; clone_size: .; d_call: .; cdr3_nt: TGTGCCAGCAGTGAAGCGCTGGGGGTTGAGGAAAAACTGTTTTTT; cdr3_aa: CASSEALGVEEKLFF
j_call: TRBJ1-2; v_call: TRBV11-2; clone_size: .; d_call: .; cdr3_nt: TGTGCCAGCAGCGGGACCCGGCCGTACTATGGCTACACCTTC; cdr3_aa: CASSGTRPYYGYTF
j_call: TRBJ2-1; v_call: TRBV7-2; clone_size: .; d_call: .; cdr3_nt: TGTGCCAGCAGCTTAGAATCTTGGAATGAGCAGTTCTTC; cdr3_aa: CASSLESWNEQFF
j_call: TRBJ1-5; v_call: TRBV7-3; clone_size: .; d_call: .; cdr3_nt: TGTGCCAGCAGCTTAATTGCAGGGGGCAATCAGCCCCAGCATTTT; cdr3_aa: CASSLIAGGNQPQHF
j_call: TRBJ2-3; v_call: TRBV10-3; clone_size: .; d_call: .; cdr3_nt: TGTGCCACCGCAGAATTTACGGGAGATACGCAGTATTTT; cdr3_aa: CATAEFTGDTQYF
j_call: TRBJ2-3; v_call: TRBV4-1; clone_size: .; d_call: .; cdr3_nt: TGCGCCAGCAGCCACCCAAACCCCTCCACAGATACGCAGTATTTT; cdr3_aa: CASSHPNPSTDTQYF
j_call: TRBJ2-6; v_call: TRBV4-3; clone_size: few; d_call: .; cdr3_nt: TGCGCCAGCAGCCAGATCGTAGGATCTGGGGCCAACGTCCTGACTTTC; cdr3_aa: CASSQIVGSGANVLTF
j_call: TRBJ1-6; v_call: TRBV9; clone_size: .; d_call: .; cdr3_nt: TGTGCCAGCAGCCCCGGGCTAGCCGAACCATATTCACCCCTCCACTTT; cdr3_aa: CASSPGLAEPYSPLHF
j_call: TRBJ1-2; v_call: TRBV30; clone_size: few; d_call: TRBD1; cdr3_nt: TGTGCCTGGAAGGGACAGGAAAAGTCTGGCTACACCTTC; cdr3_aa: CAWKGQEKSGYTF